The 28 T cell receptor beta chains below all came from one sample that was sequenced in a study of T cells after yellow fever vaccination. Via MiXCR, TCRdb re-called the 5' RACE reads, giving one row per CDR3 protein. Of 550,000 to 750,000 distinct CDR3 sequences in the sample, about 13% were seen once. Material: PBMCs, obtained on the day of the yellow fever booster vaccination. The receptors originated from a man aged 25-45 years who received the YFV17D yellow fever vaccine.

In this sample, this clonotype turned up a few times. V is TRBV23-1 and J is TRBJ2-2; no definite D call. TRBV23-1 is noted as an ORF with a role that remains uncertain. The CDR3 is 16 amino acids. The V and J ends lost 4 bases and 0 bases respectively, with 12 bases between them. This CDR3 is CASSPRTFANTGELFF. The DNA of the CDR3 is TGCGCCAGCAGTCCACGGACGTTCGCGAACACCGGGGAGCTGTTTTTT.

This rearrangement joins TRBV3-1 to TRBJ2-3; 7 bases are shared with TRBD1. The V and J ends lost 3 bases and 11 bases, in that order; junction bases with no gene match: 14. This CDR3 has 15 amino acids. CDR1 is LGHDT and CDR2 is YNNKEL in the germline V gene (reference sequence). CDR3 sequence (DNA): TGTGCCAGCAGCCACGGGACAGTTCGGGTTTTGAAGCAGTATTTT. It specifies CASSHGTVRVLKQYF.

V is TRBV25-1 and J is TRBJ1-1; D perhaps matches TRBD1 (5 bases). V lost 3 bases, J lost 4 bases, and 15 bases lay in between. CDR3 length: 15 residues. Germline lookup yields CDR1 MGHDK and CDR2 SYGVNS. CDR3 coding DNA: TGTGCCAGCAGTGACCCGAGGGGCGGTAGCACTGAAGCTTTCTTT. Translation gives CASSDPRGGSTEAFF.

There are a few counts of this clonotype. This chain's CDR3 is CASSFQRAEEVSDTQYF. The CDR3 nucleotides read TGTGCCAGCAGTTTTCAGCGGGCAGAGGAAGTTTCGGATACGCAGTATTTT. This rearrangement joins TRBV12-3 or TRBV12-4 to TRBJ2-3; D is possibly TRBD2 (6 bases). The CDR3 sequence is 17 residues long. The V gene lost 3 bases and the J gene lost 6 bases, with 22 bases spanning the gap.

The CDR3 loop reads CSVRIGTGELFF. CDR3 DNA: TGCAGCGTTCGAATTGGAACCGGGGAGCTGTTTTTT. The gene calls are TRBV29-1 and TRBJ2-2; D gene uncertain. From germline, CDR1 is SQVTM and CDR2 ANQGSEA. V was cut by 5 bases and J by 5 bases, with 9 bases left in between. The CDR3 is 12 residues long.

Details on this clonotype: With a much larger clone just one base away, this may be a read error. The J gene is TRBJ2-7, the V gene TRBV4-2; TRBD2 agrees at 11 bases. This CDR3 contains 16 residues. The ends lost 0 bases at V and 0 bases at J; junction bases unmatched: 1. Germline V gene sequence: CDR1 LGHNA, CDR2 YNFKEQ. The DNA for the CDR3 is TGTGCCAGCAGCCAAGAGGGGACTAGCGGCTCCTACGAGCAGTACTTC. It specifies CASSQEGTSGSYEQYF.

This sequence joins TRBV30 and TRBJ1-1; 11 bases are a match to TRBD1. The CDR3 is 13 residues long. Losses at the gene ends were 5 bases for V and 4 bases for J; bases not matched to a gene: 3. Germline CDR1 GTSNPN, CDR2 SVGIG (reference sequence). For the CDR3, the DNA is TGTGCCTGGGGGACAGGGGGTTTCACTGAAGCTTTCTTT. It is translated as CAWGTGGFTEAFF. Filled out from reference TRBV30 and TRBJ1-1, the complete variable domain reads SQTIHQWPATLVQPVGSPLSLECTVEGTSNPNLYWYRQAAGRGLQLLFYSVGIGQISSEVPQNLSASRPQDRQFILSSKKLLLSDSGFYLCAWGTGGFTEAFFGQGTRLTVV.

The chain couples TRBV12-5 to TRBJ2-2; TRBD2 might be the D (6 bases). Trimming cost V 6 bases and J 4 bases, with 21 bases left between them. Germline V gene lookup returns CDR1 LGHNT and CDR2 FRNRAP. This CDR3 has 17 amino acids. The CDR3 DNA reads TGTGCTAGTGGCCCCCCCCGAGCGGGCCAGGCCACCGGGGAGCTGTTTTTT. Its protein is CASGPPRAGQATGELFF.

The chain employs TRBV24-1 and TRBJ2-1, with 13 bases lining up with TRBD2. J gave up 5 bases and V 4 bases, and 13 bases lay outside the gene matches. This CDR3 contains 19 residues. Germline CDR1 and CDR2: KGHDR and SFDVKD. The DNA for the CDR3 is TGTGCCACCAGTGACCTGGGTCCCGGGACTAGCGGGACTGACAATGAGCAGTTCTTC. Its protein product is CATSDLGPGTSGTDNEQFF.

The V gene is TRBV5-1, the J gene TRBJ2-3; D is unresolved. From germline, CDR1 is SGHRS and CDR2 YFSETQ. V gave up 2 bases and J gave up 0 bases, with 10 bases separating them. The CDR3 totals 15 residues. The CDR3 loop is CASSFTEPSTDTQYF. Here the CDR3 DNA reads TGCGCCAGCAGCTTCACCGAGCCTAGCACAGATACGCAGTATTTT.

This clonotype occurred once. The rearrangement uses TRBV18 and TRBJ1-2; D might be TRBD1 (6 bases). The CDR3 has 13 amino acids. Germline assignment: CDR1 KGHSH and CDR2 LQKENI. Trimming stripped 4 bases from V and 7 bases from J, with 13 bases between. CDR3 sequence (DNA): TGTGCCAGCTCACTGACAGAACAGGGTGGCTACACCTTC. This codes for CASSLTEQGGYTF. Looking up the rest from reference TRBV18 and TRBJ1-2 gives the full variable domain: NAGVMQNPRHLVRRRGQEARLRCSPMKGHSHVYWYRQLPEEGLKFMVYLQKENIIDESGMPKERFSAEFPKEGPSILRIQQVVRGDSAAYFCASSLTEQGGYTFGSGTRLTVV.

This clonotype was detected many times. At one of its ends the junction is not consistent with the germline gene, which may arise from a read error. The chain joins TRBV5-1 to TRBJ2-5; D is perhaps TRBD1 or TRBD2 (6 bases each). Germline-derived CDR1 and CDR2 are SGHRS and YFSETQ. This CDR3 has 14 residues. The CDR3 here is CASSLGGNQETQYF. CDR3 DNA sequence: TGTGCCAGCAGCTTAGGGGGGAACCAAGAGACCCAGTACTTC.

Only a few counts were recorded for this clonotype. The V call is TRBV29-1, the J call TRBJ2-3; TRBD2 is a possible D gene (5 bases). V was trimmed by 4 bases and J by 5 bases, leaving 16 bases between them. The length of the CDR3 is 14 residues. Germline V lookup: CDR1 SQVTM, CDR2 ANQGSEA. CDR3 in amino acids: CSVGWGDREDTQYF. The CDR3 region has the DNA TGCAGCGTTGGATGGGGAGATCGTGAAGATACGCAGTATTTT.

DNA for the CDR3: TGTGCCAGCAGTTTCAGGGTATCGACAGATACGCAGTATTTT. It translates to CASSFRVSTDTQYF. V gene TRBV12-3 or TRBV12-4 combines with J gene TRBJ2-3, with D perhaps matching TRBD1 (5 bases). Between the trimmed V and J ends, which lost 3 bases and 3 bases, there was a span of 10 bases. The length of the CDR3 is 14 residues.

The chain carries TRBV7-2 and TRBJ2-3; 9 bases agree with TRBD2. The V segment lost 2 bases and the J segment 2 bases; nucleotides outside the gene matches: 5. The germline CDR1 and CDR2 sequences are SGHTA and FQGNSA. This CDR3 contains 16 residues. DNA for the CDR3: TGTGCCAGCAGCTTAAAAGCGGGAGGTTTCACAGATACGCAGTATTTT. This codes for CASSLKAGGFTDTQYF. The full variable domain, with the rest looked up from reference TRBV7-2 and TRBJ2-3, is GAGVSQSPSNKVTEKGKDVELRCDPISGHTALYWYRQSLGQGLEFLIYFQGNSAPDKSGLPSDRFSAERTGGSVSTLTIQRTQQEDSAVYLCASSLKAGGFTDTQYFGPGTRLTVL.

This clonotype was counted a few times. CDR3 sequence (DNA): TGCAGTGCTGGACGGGACGGACCTTATGGCTACACCTTC. Translation gives CSAGRDGPYGYTF. The chain combines TRBV20-1 with TRBJ1-2; possible D gene TRBD1, 5 bases. The CDR3 is made up of 13 amino acids. Germline V gene sequence: CDR1 DFQATT, CDR2 SNEGSKA (reference sequence). Trimming stripped 5 bases from V and 5 bases from J, with 15 bases between.

The V call is TRBV27, the J call TRBJ2-3; no reliable D call. The length of the CDR3 is 13 residues. Germline CDR1 reads MNHEY; CDR2 reads SMNVEV (reference sequence). Deletions cut 4 bases from V and 4 bases from J, with 9 bases between. For the CDR3, the DNA is TGTGCCAGCAGTTATTTGGTGTCAGATACGCAGTATTTT. The encoded protein is CASSYLVSDTQYF.

The CDR3 nucleotides are TGTGCCAGTAGTATAGGTCAGAGGTATGGAACAGATACGCAGTATTTT. This translates into CASSIGQRYGTDTQYF. The V call is TRBV19, the J call TRBJ2-3; D unclear. V lost 1 base and J lost 3, with 14 bases in between. This CDR3 contains 16 residues. The germline gives CDR1 LNHDA, CDR2 SQIVND (reference sequence).

This clonotype showed up just a few times. The CDR3 DNA follows: TGCAGCGTTGCGGGGGCCTACGAGCAGTACTTC. Translating it yields CSVAGAYEQYF. This chain uses TRBV29-1 with TRBJ2-7; a possible D gene is TRBD2 (6 bases). Trimming took off 4 bases at V and 2 bases at J, with 6 bases between the two ends. Per germline, CDR1 SQVTM and CDR2 ANQGSEA. CDR3 length equals 11 residues.

The chain couples TRBV5-1 to TRBJ1-2, with D possibly TRBD1 on 6 matching bases. Germline CDR1 is SGHRS and CDR2 is YFSETQ. The CDR3 contains 14 residues. V was trimmed by 4 bases and J by 6 bases, leaving 16 bases between them. The CDR3 sequence: CASSPGPGDDGYTF. Written as DNA, the CDR3 is TGCGCCAGCAGCCCTGGGCCAGGGGATGATGGCTACACCTTC. The variable domain in full, with the rest retrieved from reference TRBV5-1 and TRBJ1-2, is KAGVTQTPRYLIKTRGQQVTLSCSPISGHRSVSWYQQTPGQGLQFLFEYFSETQRNKGNFPGRFSGRQFSNSRSEMNVSTLELGDSALYLCASSPGPGDDGYTFGSGTRLTVV.

This clonotype came up a few times. This chain joins TRBV20-1 and TRBJ1-4; D unclear. Germline CDR1 DFQATT, CDR2 SNEGSKA (reference sequence). The CDR3 loop spans 14 amino acids. V lost 1 base and J lost 7, with 13 bases in between. The CDR3 DNA follows: TGCAGTGCTAGAGGAGGGATGGGTGGTGAAAAACTGTTTTTT. Translation: CSARGGMGGEKLFF.

V gene TRBV30 combines with J gene TRBJ2-1, with D possibly TRBD2 on 5 matching bases. Germline V CDR1 and CDR2: GTSNPN, SVGIG (reference sequence). Deletions cut 0 bases from V and 0 bases from J, with 9 bases between. This CDR3 has 15 residues. The CDR3 sequence is CAWSVLAGSYNEQFF. CDR3 nucleotides: TGTGCCTGGAGTGTACTTGCGGGCTCCTACAATGAGCAGTTCTTC.

This sequence joins TRBV12-3 or TRBV12-4 and TRBJ1-6; 7 bases fit TRBD1. CDR3 length equals 15 residues. With V trimmed by 5 bases and J by 1 base, 2 bases remained unmatched. In DNA, the CDR3 is TGTGCCAGCAGTGTGACAGGGTCCTATAATTCACCCCTCCACTTT. Translation gives CASSVTGSYNSPLHF.

This clonotype showed up just a few times. The gene calls are TRBV3-1 and TRBJ2-1, with TRBD1 matching 9 bases. In germline, CDR1 is LGHDT, CDR2 YNNKEL (reference sequence). Trimming cost V 0 bases and J 4 bases; bases outside gene matches: 16. The CDR3 totals 20 residues. The CDR3 bases are TGTGCCAGCAGCCAAGATCGGGACAGGGTCCCCACTACTTATTACAATGAGCAGTTCTTC. It is translated as CASSQDRDRVPTTYYNEQFF.

This chain joins TRBV6-6 and TRBJ2-7; 11 bases are a match to TRBD2. With 8 bases clipped from V and 8 bases from J, the junction kept 5 bases outside the gene matches. The CDR3 has 12 amino acids. In germline, CDR1 is MNHNY, CDR2 SVGAGI (reference sequence). CDR3 loop: CASGTSGTKQYF. The CDR3 region has the DNA TGTGCCAGCGGGACTAGCGGCACCAAGCAGTACTTC.

There are a few counts of this clonotype. The chain joins TRBV5-1 to TRBJ2-2; 7 nucleotides align to TRBD2. V lost 3 bases, J lost 8 bases, and 16 bases stayed unmatched. CDR3 length equals 17 residues. Per the germline V gene, CDR1 is SGHRS and CDR2 is YFSETQ. The CDR3 protein is CASSSGGSSVDGGELFF. The CDR3 nucleotides are TGCGCCAGCAGCTCTGGCGGGAGTTCGGTAGATGGTGGGGAGCTGTTTTTT.

This clonotype has a handful of counts. This chain uses TRBV6-5 with TRBJ1-5; perhaps TRBD1 as D (6 bases). This CDR3 region has 16 residues. V was shortened by 4 bases and J by 0 bases, with 13 bases between the two germline ends. CDR1 and CDR2 (germline): MNHEY, SVGAGI. CDR3 sequence reads: CASSSGQLNSNQPQHF. Here the CDR3 DNA reads TGTGCCAGCAGTTCTGGACAGCTTAATAGCAATCAGCCCCAGCATTTT.

The chain is built from TRBV30 and TRBJ1-2, with TRBD1 matching 8 bases. Germline V lookup: CDR1 GTSNPN, CDR2 SVGIG (reference sequence). After removal of 0 bases from V and 7 bases from J, the junction contained 4 bases not matched to a gene. The CDR3 is 13 amino acids. DNA of the CDR3: TGTGCCTGGAGTGTGTCCAGGGGGCTTGGCTACACCTTC. Translation gives CAWSVSRGLGYTF.